The entry that follows covers one TCR beta chain sequence. No cognate antigen has been identified for it. No much larger clonotype is one base removed from it; base qualities were not supplied. The trial excluded patients who had a history of autoimmune disease or were on systemic immunosuppression. In every dose cohort, peripheral blood was drawn for TCR sequencing at baseline, cycle 4 day 1, and cycle 7 day 1. The samples were drawn from a first-in-human, open-label, multicenter phase I dose-escalation trial of ivuxolimab. Adults with locally advanced or metastatic head and neck squamous cell, hepatocellular, melanoma or renal cell carcinoma were enrolled in the trial. Before TCR sequencing, CD4+ T cells and CD8+ T cells were sorted from peripheral blood as separate populations. To sequence the TCRbeta CDR3 region, genomic DNA was isolated from the sorted cells. TCRbeta CDR3 regions were sequenced using the immunoSEQ Assay. This is the immuneACCESS table as TCRdb keeps it, with only in-frame sequences that have V and J called. A part of the clones is gone; compared with another copy, unresolved V genes explain less than half, and the rest is unexplained. Across this sample there are 70,000 to 95,000 clones, with 94% seen only once. Around 21% of the sample is taken by the ten largest.

Counted from cysteine to phenylalanine, this CDR3 has 14 amino acids. Only the CDR3 region is kept as DNA, spanning 42 bases read in frame from base 1. V is cut by 2 bases and J by 2 bases, and the space between the germline ends is 10 bases. CDR1 MNHEY and CDR2 SMNVEV are derived from the germline V gene (reference sequence). This sample is drawn from a study of OX40 agonist ivuxolimab in advanced cancers. Background for the entire study: Ivuxolimab was a fully human IgG2 agonistic monoclonal antibody targeting the costimulatory receptor OX40 (CD134). Intravenous ivuxolimab was administered to patients every 2 weeks at six dose levels: 0.01, 0.1, 0.3, 1.5, 3 and 10 mg/kg. Among the approximately 50 dose-escalation patients, 19 had hepatocellular carcinoma, roughly 15 melanoma, 9 renal cell carcinoma and 9 head and neck cancer. A male proportion of around 81% and a mean age of approximately 61 years, ranging from about 20 to 79, were recorded for the dose-escalation cohort. Patients were allowed to have had prior anti-PD-1, anti-PD-L1 or anti-CTLA-4 therapy, and approximately 40% of the dose-escalation patients had been treated with checkpoint inhibitors. Partial responses occurred in three dose-escalation patients, of whom one had hepatocellular carcinoma and two had cutaneous melanoma. Peripheral TCRbeta sequencing was intended to test whether TCR sequence diversity was altered and clonal T-cell expansion was caused by ivuxolimab. The paper describes the monotherapy dose-escalation part (N of about 54 patients) of the phase I trial of ivuxolimab.

Points the paper makes about the study in general: Antigen specificity was not determined for the clonally expanded peripheral T cells. In the 0.1-3.0 mg/kg groups, partial responders were among the patients with the lowest normalized peripheral clonal expansion, particularly in CD8+ T cells. On average, CD8+ T cells showed more expanded clones than CD4+ T cells after ivuxolimab. Clonal expansion of both CD4+ and CD8+ blood T cells was observed from baseline to week 6 at doses 0.1 to 3.0 mg/kg. Low levels of normalized T-cell clonal expansion were also shown by some nonresponding patients.

The receptor comes from an adult with an advanced solid tumor such as melanoma, head and neck, liver or kidney cancer. The chain is assembled from TRBV27 and TRBJ2-7, with no reliable assignment of the D segment. The source material was CD4+ or CD8+ T cells sorted from blood, sampled in a trial of the OX40 agonist ivuxolimab. At the DNA level, the sequence is TGTGCCAGCAGTTTAGGCAGCCCCCCCTACGAGCAGTACTTC. The translation is CASSLGSPPYEQYF.